Each of the 28 T cell receptor beta chains below was sequenced from the same sample in a study of human T cells and chemical hapten exposure. TCRdb itself ran the RACE reads through MiXCR, one entry per CDR3 protein. In the table there are about 74,000 distinct CDR3 sequences, 25% to 40% of which are singletons. Time point of the sample: patch test 1, 2 weeks after DPC sensitization. Treatment specified: therapeutic diphenylcyclopropenone sensitization with weekly scalp DPC. The input for sequencing was whole blood, taken in connection with sensitization to the hapten diphenylcyclopropenone (DPC). The receptors shown here come from a middle-aged man with alopecia areata. Some clones in this sample may be carry-over from other donors' samples.

This clonotype has just a few counts. The chain uses TRBV27 and TRBJ1-1; maybe TRBD1 (5 bases). From germline, CDR1 is MNHEY and CDR2 SMNVEV (reference sequence). The CDR3 runs to 14 residues. The ends were cut back, 6 bases at V and 0 bases at J, with 11 bases in the middle. The CDR3 sequence: CASRGRGLNTEAFF. CDR3 nucleotides: TGTGCCAGCAGGGGACGAGGACTGAACACTGAAGCTTTCTTT.

The rearrangement uses TRBV28 and TRBJ2-2; 9 nucleotides line up with TRBD2. This CDR3 has 17 residues. With 2 bases clipped from V and 1 base from J, the junction kept 5 bases outside the gene matches. Germline V CDR1 and CDR2: MDHEN, SYDVKM. CDR3 residues: CASSLPGLALNTGELFF. DNA of the CDR3: TGTGCCAGCAGTTTACCTGGACTAGCGCTGAACACCGGGGAGCTGTTTTTT.

This clonotype was recorded a few times. CDR3 DNA sequence: TGCGCCAGCAGCTTGGTAGGTGGGGTGGAGACCCAGTACTTC. Protein product: CASSLVGGVETQYF. V usage is TRBV5-1 and J usage is TRBJ2-5; D gene ambiguous. The germline CDR1 and CDR2 sequences are SGHRS and YFSETQ. Trimming took off 0 bases at V and 5 bases at J, with 11 bases between the two ends. The length of the CDR3 is 14 residues.

The chain has TRBV6-5 and TRBJ2-1; the D call may be TRBD1 or TRBD2 (5 bases each). This CDR3 is 14 amino acids long. Trimming removed 4 bases at V and 7 bases at J, with 14 bases between. The germline CDR1 and CDR2 sequences are MNHEY and SVGAGI. CDR3 in amino acids: CASSFGTQQNEQFF. CDR3 sequence (DNA): TGTGCCAGCAGTTTCGGGACCCAACAAAATGAGCAGTTCTTC.

The rearrangement uses TRBV3-1 and TRBJ2-3, with D perhaps assigned TRBD1 or TRBD2 (5 bases each). The CDR3 sequence is 16 residues long. Germline CDR1 is LGHDT and CDR2 is YNNKEL (reference sequence). V dropped 4 bases and J dropped 4 bases, with 18 bases sitting between them. As DNA, the CDR3 is TGTGCCAGCAGCCCTGGACTGGGGGTAAGGGCAGATACGCAGTATTTT. Encoded protein: CASSPGLGVRADTQYF.

Of note for this clonotype: At one end the junction does not follow the germline gene, possibly because of a read error. V usage is TRBV4-2 and J usage is TRBJ2-3; 9 positions agree with TRBD2. From germline, CDR1 is LGHNA and CDR2 YNFKEQ. This CDR3 has 15 amino acids. The CDR3 protein is CASGSGSKVTDTQYF. CDR3 bases: TGCGCCAGCGGTAGCGGGAGTAAGGTCACAGATACGCAGTATTTT.

This clonotype was detected only a few times. The chain joins TRBV12-3 or TRBV12-4 to TRBJ2-1; D is ambiguous. The CDR3 extends over 15 amino acids. Between the trimmed V and J ends, which lost 4 bases and 2 bases, there was a span of 12 bases. The CDR3 sequence is CASSSPPQPYNEQFF. In DNA form, the CDR3 reads TGTGCCAGCAGTTCCCCTCCACAACCCTACAATGAGCAGTTCTTC.

The CDR3 here is CSVEDPAGAQETQYF. The CDR3, as DNA: TGCAGCGTTGAAGATCCGGCGGGAGCCCAAGAGACCCAGTACTTC. V and J are TRBV29-1 and TRBJ2-5; TRBD2 agrees at 7 bases. The CDR3 extends over 15 amino acids. V shed 0 bases, J shed 1 base, and the junction held 5 bases outside the gene matches. Per germline, CDR1 SQVTM and CDR2 ANQGSEA.

In this sample, this clonotype turned up many times. This rearrangement joins TRBV6-5 to TRBJ2-3, with D maybe TRBD1 (5 bases). Between the trimmed V and J ends, which lost 2 bases and 4 bases, there was a span of 13 bases. CDR3 length: 15 residues. Germline V gene data show CDR1 as MNHEY and CDR2 as SVGAGI. The CDR3 bases are TGTGCCAGCAGTTACAGTTTGACAGCGCCAGATACGCAGTATTTT. It codes for CASSYSLTAPDTQYF.

This clonotype has only a few counts. This sequence joins TRBV20-1 and TRBJ1-4; 7 nucleotides line up with TRBD1. From germline, CDR1 is DFQATT and CDR2 SNEGSKA (reference sequence). Trimming cost V 6 bases and J 2 bases; bases outside gene matches: 12. The CDR3 loop spans 16 amino acids. CDR3 nucleotide sequence: TGCAGTGCCTACTACAGGGGACATAAGACTAATGAAAAACTGTTTTTT. Amino acids: CSAYYRGHKTNEKLFF.

The table lists this clonotype with a few counts. The J gene is TRBJ1-1, the V gene TRBV13; D is uncertain. The CDR3 covers 9 residues. Germline V CDR1 and CDR2: PRHDT, FYEKMQ (reference sequence). V was clipped by 10 bases and J by 11 bases, with 11 bases between them. The CDR3 DNA reads as TGTGCCATCGACCTTTGGGCTTTCTTT. It specifies CAIDLWAFF.

The chain has TRBV6-1 and TRBJ2-1; 13 bases align to TRBD2. Trimming cost V 5 bases and J 2 bases; bases outside gene matches: 6. The CDR3 spans 17 residues. Germline V gives CDR1 MNHNS, CDR2 SASEGT. This CDR3 reads CASSLVGLAGTYNEQFF. CDR3 DNA: TGTGCCAGCAGTCTAGTGGGACTAGCGGGGACCTACAATGAGCAGTTCTTC.

In its sample, this clonotype was seen a few times. The chain links TRBV12-3 or TRBV12-4 to TRBJ2-3; tentative D call: TRBD2 (5 bases). The CDR3 has 16 residues. V dropped 6 bases and J dropped 0 bases, with 16 bases sitting between them. This CDR3 reads CASSLPSSWSTDTQYF. CDR3 sequence (DNA): TGTGCCAGCAGCCTACCTAGCAGTTGGAGCACAGATACGCAGTATTTT.

This clonotype turned up a few times. V usage is TRBV7-8 and J usage is TRBJ2-3; D tentatively reads TRBD1 or TRBD2 (5 bases each). Germline V gene lookup returns CDR1 SGHVS and CDR2 FQNEAQ. The CDR3 length is 12 residues. Between the trimmed V and J ends, which lost 10 bases and 2 bases, there was a span of 10 bases. The chain's CDR3 is CATAGATDTQYF. DNA of the CDR3: TGTGCCACCGCCGGGGCCACAGATACGCAGTATTTT.

The chain employs TRBV15 and TRBJ2-5, with 15 positions matching TRBD2. The CDR3 has 18 amino acids. V was clipped by 4 bases and J by 5 bases; unmatched bases: 11. The germline gives CDR1 LNHNV, CDR2 YYDKDF (reference sequence). The CDR3 DNA reads TGTGCCACCAGCACCGGACTAGCGGGAGGGCCGAGTCGGGAGACCCAGTACTTC. It codes for CATSTGLAGGPSRETQYF.

The chain has TRBV28 and TRBJ2-3; D gene unclear. V dropped 4 bases and J dropped 4 bases, with 6 bases sitting between them. Germline V gives CDR1 MDHEN, CDR2 SYDVKM. The CDR3 extends over 12 amino acids. The CDR3 sequence is CASSSGSDTQYF. CDR3 in DNA: TGTGCCAGCAGTTCGGGTTCAGATACGCAGTATTTT.

The chain links TRBV7-9 to TRBJ2-7; 9 nucleotides line up with TRBD1. Trimming at V came to 5 bases and at J to 2 bases, leaving 7 bases not matched to a gene. This CDR3 spans 15 amino acids. The germline CDR1 and CDR2 sequences are SEHNR and FQNEAQ (reference sequence). In DNA form, the CDR3 reads TGTGCCAGCAGCCCTCTGGGGACAGGGCCCTACGAGCAGTACTTC. It codes for CASSPLGTGPYEQYF.

The chain's CDR3 is CSAHWEGESGELFF. CDR3 DNA sequence: TGCAGTGCCCACTGGGAAGGAGAGTCCGGGGAGCTGTTTTTT. This chain joins TRBV20-1 and TRBJ2-2, with D unclear. Between the trimmed V and J ends, which lost 6 bases and 6 bases, there was a span of 17 bases. The CDR3 contains 14 residues. Germline V gives CDR1 DFQATT, CDR2 SNEGSKA (reference sequence).

The sample holds a few counts of this clonotype. The chain has TRBV9 and TRBJ2-1, with 15 positions matching TRBD2. With 6 bases clipped from V and 7 bases from J, the junction kept 8 bases outside the gene matches. Per germline, CDR1 SGDLS and CDR2 YYNGEE. The CDR3 sequence is 16 residues long. CDR3 protein: CASNPEGLAGGNEQFF. As DNA, the CDR3 is TGTGCCAGCAATCCTGAGGGACTAGCGGGAGGTAATGAGCAGTTCTTC.

With respect to this clonotype: Relative to the germline gene, one junction end is altered; a read error may explain this. V is TRBV6-5 and J is TRBJ1-5; D remains ambiguous. Germline-derived CDR1 and CDR2 are MNHEY and SVGAGI. The CDR3 is 15 amino acids. The CDR3 DNA reads as TGTGCCAGCAGTTTTCGGGCCGGAGGGTCTCAGCCCCAGCAGTTT. Amino acid sequence: CASSFRAGGSQPQQF.

This clonotype came up once. The CDR3 loop is CASSRREGSTDTQYF. CDR3 sequence (DNA): TGTGCCAGCAGCCGCAGGGAGGGCAGCACAGATACGCAGTATTTT. The rearrangement uses TRBV7-2 and TRBJ2-3; 7 nucleotides line up with TRBD2. J was trimmed by 0 bases and V by 5 bases; bases with no gene match: 5. The CDR3 extends over 15 amino acids. Per the germline V gene, CDR1 is SGHTA and CDR2 is FQGNSA.

The chain has TRBV6-6 and TRBJ2-3, with TRBD2 matching 15 bases. CDR3 length: 17 residues. The trim removed 8 bases at V and 2 bases at J, leaving 8 bases unmatched. Germline V CDR1 and CDR2: MNHNY, SVGAGI (reference sequence). CDR3 in DNA: TGTGCCAGCCAAAGGGGACTAGCGGGAGGTTTCACAGATACGCAGTATTTT. This translates into CASQRGLAGGFTDTQYF.

J is TRBJ2-4 and V is TRBV20-1; 7 positions agree with TRBD1. V dropped 7 bases and J dropped 9; count of bases not matched to a gene: 12. Looked up from germline, CDR1 is DFQATT and CDR2 is SNEGSKA (reference sequence). The CDR3 extends over 13 amino acids. The CDR3 nucleotides are TGCAGTGGAGCCGGGACAGTCAGGACCATTCAGTACTTC. Translating gives CSGAGTVRTIQYF.

The chain combines TRBV28 with TRBJ2-3; TRBD2 matches at 9 bases. J lost 3 bases, V lost 3 bases, and 10 bases had no gene match. This CDR3 region has 17 residues. The germline gives CDR1 MDHEN, CDR2 SYDVKM. The CDR3 DNA reads as TGTGCCAGCAGTTTCCCCCCGGCGGGAGGGCAGACAGATACGCAGTATTTT. Amino acids: CASSFPPAGGQTDTQYF.

This clonotype was seen a few times. The chain is built from TRBV28 and TRBJ1-4; 7 positions match TRBD1. The germline V gene has CDR1 MDHEN and CDR2 SYDVKM. The CDR3 length is 15 residues. V shed 4 bases, J shed 5 bases, and the junction held 7 bases outside the gene matches. The CDR3 reads CASSSLTGRNEKLFF. The CDR3 DNA follows: TGTGCCAGCAGTTCATTGACAGGGAGGAATGAAAAACTGTTTTTT.

In nucleotides, the CDR3 is TGTGCCAGCAGCCCCTCCGGGACTAGCGGGAATCAGTTCTTC. Encoded protein: CASSPSGTSGNQFF. J is TRBJ2-1 and V is TRBV3-1; 13 bases map to TRBD2. V lost 4 bases and J lost 13; bases outside the gene matches: 7. Germline V gene sequence: CDR1 LGHDT, CDR2 YNNKEL (reference sequence). The CDR3 length is 14 residues.

This chain joins TRBV6-5 and TRBJ2-3, with D tentatively TRBD1 or TRBD2 (5 bases each). Germline V gene data show CDR1 as MNHEY and CDR2 as SVGAGI. The CDR3 runs to 13 residues. The ends were cut back, 6 bases at V and 3 bases at J, with 10 bases in the middle. The chain's CDR3 is CASSQGATDTQYF. The CDR3 DNA sequence: TGTGCCAGCAGCCAGGGAGCGACAGATACGCAGTATTTT.

This chain joins TRBV7-2 and TRBJ2-7, with 7 bases identical to TRBD1. The CDR3 spans 14 residues. CDR1 SGHTA and CDR2 FQGNSA come from the germline V gene. The junction had 6 bases not matched to a gene; V was cut back by 3 bases and J by 4 bases. The DNA of the CDR3 is TGTGCCAGCAGCTTCCAACAGGGGCGTTACGAGCAGTACTTC. As protein: CASSFQQGRYEQYF.